The 3 T cell receptor beta chains listed next were all sequenced from one sample in a study of T cell changes during pregnancy in multiple sclerosis. The method was immunoSEQ multiplex PCR; TCRdb's version includes in-frame clones alone and lacks a portion of them. Counted here are 24,000 or so clones, 86% occurring once; the ten biggest clones make up about 13%. The source was CD8+ T cells from peripheral blood mononuclear cells, collected in the first trimester of pregnancy. These receptors were obtained from a female donor in good health, enrolled as a control in a pregnancy study.

The V gene is TRBV7-8, the J gene TRBJ2-7, with TRBD2 matching over 13 bases. V shed 4 bases and J 2 bases; nucleotides not matched to a gene: 8. The CDR3 extends over 17 amino acids. Germline V gene lookup returns CDR1 SGHVS and CDR2 FQNEAQ. This chain's CDR3 is CASSYKPGLAGTYEQYF. Here the CDR3 DNA reads TGTGCCAGCAGCTATAAACCGGGACTAGCGGGGACCTACGAGCAGTACTTC.

Note on this clone: One junction end disagrees with the germline gene, perhaps due to a read error. The gene calls are TRBV19 and TRBJ1-6; 7 positions match TRBD1. CDR1 and CDR2 from the germline V gene are LNHDA and SQIVND (reference sequence). The CDR3 runs 15 residues. The CDR3 region has the DNA TGTGCCAGTAATATAGGGGGCCGATATAATTCACCCCTCCACTTT. It translates to CASNIGGRYNSPLHF.

This chain joins TRBV27 and TRBJ2-7, with 8 bases fitting TRBD2. J lost 4 bases, V lost 3 bases, and 11 bases had no gene match. The CDR3 totals 16 residues. Germline V gives CDR1 MNHEY, CDR2 SMNVEV (reference sequence). CDR3 nucleotide sequence: TGTGCCAGCAGTTTTGCCCCCGGGCTAGCGGGTTACGAGCAGTACTTC. It specifies CASSFAPGLAGYEQYF.